The text below deals with one T cell receptor beta chain. Other DNA sequences of this sample code for an identical CDR3. The sample belongs to a study of shared clonotypes between healthy human individuals. Tens of thousands of T cell genomes (approximately 0.2 ug DNA) went into each sorted-subset replicate. Sequenced by immunoSEQ multiplex PCR; TCRdb stores in-frame clones only, minus some. The sample shows approximately 2.3 million clones, just over 90% of them seen only once. Per germline, CDR1 SEHNR and CDR2 FQNEAQ (reference sequence). This CDR3 has 15 residues. Between the trimmed V and J ends, which lost 1 base and 2 bases, there was a span of 10 bases.

This rearrangement joins TRBV7-9 to TRBJ2-3, with D tentatively TRBD2 (6 bases). The sample consisted of naive CD4+ T cells from PBMCs. The subset denotes: CD45RA+ positively selected. This sequence originates from a man aged 18-30 years in good health. Some clones in this sample may be carry-over from other donors' samples. CDR3: CASSLVAGSTDTQYF. The DNA for the CDR3 is TGTGCCAGCAGCTTAGTTGCGGGGTCCACAGATACGCAGTATTTT.